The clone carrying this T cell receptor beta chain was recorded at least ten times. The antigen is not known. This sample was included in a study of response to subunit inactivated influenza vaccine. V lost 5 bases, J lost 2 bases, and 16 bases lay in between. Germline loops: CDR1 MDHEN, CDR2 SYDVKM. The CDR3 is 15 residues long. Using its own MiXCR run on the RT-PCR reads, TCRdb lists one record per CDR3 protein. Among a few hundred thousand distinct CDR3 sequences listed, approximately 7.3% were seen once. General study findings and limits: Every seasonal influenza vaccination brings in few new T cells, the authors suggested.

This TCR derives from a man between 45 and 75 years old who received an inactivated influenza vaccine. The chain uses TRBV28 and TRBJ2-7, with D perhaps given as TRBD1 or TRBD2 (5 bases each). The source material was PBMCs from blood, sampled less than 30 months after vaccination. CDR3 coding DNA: TGTGCCAGCAGTGGGGGACGAGGCCGAACCTACGAGCAGTACTTC. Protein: CASSGGRGRTYEQYF.